This TCR beta chain was sequenced for a study of control samples from healthy donors and cancer patients. The germline gives CDR1 SGHAT, CDR2 FQNNGV. The trim removed 1 base at V and 0 bases at J, leaving 8 bases unmatched. There are 19 residues in the CDR3. Clones were sequenced by immunoSEQ multiplex PCR, and TCRdb holds only the in-frame ones, with some missing. The table includes around 100,000 clones, about 90% detected once. Sequencing used blood. The chain employs TRBV11-2 and TRBJ2-1, with 11 positions matching TRBD2. The receptor was isolated from a woman aged 50 to 65 in good health. The CDR3 nucleotides read TGTGCCAGCAGCTTAGGAGGGACTAGCGGTACTCGCTCCTACAATGAGCAGTTCTTC. This sequence encodes CASSLGGTSGTRSYNEQFF.